What follows are 19 T cell receptor beta chains derived from one specimen sequenced in a study of cytomegalovirus exposure and HLA in healthy donors. TCRdb keeps only in-frame clones here, not all; method: immunoSEQ multiplex PCR. The sample includes 150,000 or so clones, roughly nine tenths of them seen just once. The specimen was PBMCs. These receptors were obtained from a woman aged 18-35 years in good health and CMV-seropositive.

This chain uses TRBV29-1 with TRBJ2-1; no firm D call. The germline V gene has CDR1 SQVTM and CDR2 ANQGSEA. The CDR3 totals 15 residues. The V end lost 5 bases, the J end lost 0 bases, and 14 bases lay between the germline ends. This chain's CDR3 is CSVPLTSLSYNEQFF. The CDR3 DNA sequence: TGCAGCGTTCCCCTGACATCACTCTCCTACAATGAGCAGTTCTTC.

V and J are TRBV30 and TRBJ2-1, with 12 positions matching TRBD2. Germline V gene sequence: CDR1 GTSNPN, CDR2 SVGIG (reference sequence). The CDR3 is 19 residues long. V was pared by 0 bases and J by 7 bases, with 16 bases of the junction left unmatched. The CDR3 is CAWSVLLAGGLLMRNEQFF. CDR3 nucleotides: TGTGCCTGGAGTGTACTACTAGCGGGAGGTCTTTTAATGCGAAATGAGCAGTTCTTC.

This clone appeared a single time. CDR3 nucleotide sequence: TGTGCCAGCAGCCCCAATACGGCCTACGAGCAGTACTTC. Translated, it gives CASSPNTAYEQYF. The gene calls are TRBV4-2 and TRBJ2-7; D is unresolved. Trimming pared 4 bases from V and 2 bases from J, leaving 9 bases between. The CDR3 is 13 amino acids. Germline V gives CDR1 LGHNA, CDR2 YNFKEQ.

V is TRBV4-1 and J is TRBJ1-4, with TRBD1 as a possible D gene (6 bases). The CDR3 runs 15 residues. The V gene's germline CDR1 is MGHRA and CDR2 YSYEKL. V was cut by 4 bases and J by 0 bases, with 9 bases left in between. As DNA, the CDR3 is TGCGCCAGCAGCCCGACAGGTACAACTAATGAAAAACTGTTTTTT. Its protein product is CASSPTGTTNEKLFF.

The rearrangement uses TRBV28 and TRBJ2-5; D is possibly TRBD2 (6 bases). The CDR3 totals 14 residues. The V and J ends lost 3 bases and 4 bases respectively, with 12 bases between them. The germline CDR1 and CDR2 sequences are MDHEN and SYDVKM. The CDR3, as DNA: TGTGCCAGCAGTTTGCCGGGACTTCGAGAGACCCAGTACTTC. It translates to CASSLPGLRETQYF. The variable domain in full, with the rest retrieved from reference TRBV28 and TRBJ2-5, is DVKVTQSSRYLVKRTGEKVFLECVQDMDHENMFWYRQDPGLGLRLIYFSYDVKMKEKGDIPEGYSVSREKKERFSLILESASTNQTSMYLCASSLPGLRETQYFGPGTRLLVL.

The gene calls are TRBV7-2 and TRBJ2-7; 9 bases fit TRBD2. The trim removed 3 bases at V and 0 bases at J, leaving 9 bases unmatched. The CDR3 runs 17 residues. Per the germline V gene, CDR1 is SGHTA and CDR2 is FQGNSA. The chain's CDR3 is CASSLVSSGTSSYEQYF. The CDR3 DNA reads TGTGCCAGCAGCTTGGTGTCTAGCGGGACGAGCTCCTACGAGCAGTACTTC. Complete variable domain (other parts from reference TRBV7-2 and TRBJ2-7): GAGVSQSPSNKVTEKGKDVELRCDPISGHTALYWYRQSLGQGLEFLIYFQGNSAPDKSGLPSDRFSAERTGGSVSTLTIQRTQQEDSAVYLCASSLVSSGTSSYEQYFGPGTRLTVT.

This chain joins TRBV2 and TRBJ1-2; 7 bases line up with TRBD1. V shed 5 bases and J 13 bases; nucleotides not matched to a gene: 13. Germline V CDR1 and CDR2: SNHLY, FYNNEI. This CDR3 spans 13 amino acids. The CDR3 sequence is CASSPETLQGCTF. For the CDR3, the DNA is TGTGCCAGCAGTCCGGAGACATTACAGGGGTGCACCTTC.

The chain recombines TRBV12-5 with TRBJ2-7; TRBD2 matches at 16 bases. Germline V gene data show CDR1 as LGHNT and CDR2 as FRNRAP. The CDR3 has 20 amino acids. V was clipped by 9 bases and J by 2 bases; unmatched bases: 19. CDR3 nucleotide sequence: TGTGCTAGGGTCGGAGTTAGCTTCCCGGGACTAGCGGGAGGGACCTACGAGCAGTACTTC. This sequence encodes CARVGVSFPGLAGGTYEQYF.

This chain links TRBV10-1 with TRBJ2-7; D might be TRBD2 (6 bases). CDR1 is WNHNN, CDR2 SYGVQD, per germline (reference sequence). The germline V and J ends were trimmed by 6 bases and 6 bases, with 12 bases remaining between them. The CDR3 consists of 12 residues. DNA for the CDR3: TGCGCCAGCAGCTGGACTACGGGCGAGCAGTACTTC. Translated, it gives CASSWTTGEQYF.

This chain uses TRBV11-2 with TRBJ1-2, with 10 bases fitting TRBD1. The ends lost 5 bases at V and 2 bases at J; junction bases unmatched: 5. From germline, CDR1 is SGHAT and CDR2 FQNNGV. The CDR3 sequence is 15 residues long. The CDR3 DNA follows: TGTGCCAGCAGCCAGACAGGGGGCAACAACTATGGCTACACCTTC. This gives the protein CASSQTGGNNYGYTF.

The CDR3 DNA reads TGTGCCAGCTCACCGGGACTAGCGGGAAGAATCGACGAGCAGTACTTC. Translation: CASSPGLAGRIDEQYF. The genes are TRBV18 and TRBJ2-7; TRBD2 matches 13 bases. Unmatched junction bases numbered 7, after V lost 3 bases and J lost 5 bases. The germline V gene encodes CDR1 KGHSH and CDR2 LQKENI. The CDR3 has 16 amino acids.

This clone has a single count. The V and J genes are TRBV11-2 and TRBJ2-7; 7 bases line up with TRBD2. The CDR3 is 14 amino acids. The V gene's germline CDR1 is SGHAT and CDR2 FQNNGV. The CDR3 bases are TGTGCATCGCAGCTTGGGGCGGGAGCTTACGAGCAGTACTTC. This gives the protein CASQLGAGAYEQYF.

The CDR3 protein is CASSCEEKETQYF. CDR3 DNA sequence: TGTGCCAGCAGTTGCGAGGAGAAAGAGACCCAGTACTTC. This chain uses TRBV9 with TRBJ2-5; D is unclear. Germline CDR1 is SGDLS and CDR2 is YYNGEE. This CDR3 comprises 13 residues. Trimming took 5 bases from V and 3 from J, leaving 11 bases between them.

The gene calls are TRBV4-2 and TRBJ2-2, with 13 bases matching TRBD2. Germline lookup yields CDR1 LGHNA and CDR2 YNFKEQ. The CDR3 sequence is 18 residues long. After removal of 0 bases from V and 7 bases from J, the junction contained 8 bases not matched to a gene. CDR3 protein: CASSQDTLAGGPNGELFF. CDR3 nucleotides: TGTGCCAGCAGCCAAGATACACTAGCGGGAGGGCCAAACGGGGAGCTGTTTTTT.

The chain joins TRBV7-2 to TRBJ2-7; D gene ambiguous. The CDR3 is 14 residues long. Germline V gives CDR1 SGHTA, CDR2 FQGNSA. V was cut by 7 bases and J by 4 bases, with 17 bases left in between. CDR3 protein: CASTSGSLVYEQYF. The DNA of the CDR3 is TGTGCCAGCACCTCCGGGTCGTTAGTATACGAGCAGTACTTC.

The rearrangement links TRBV29-1 to TRBJ2-5; D not certain. From germline, CDR1 is SQVTM and CDR2 ANQGSEA. Trimming removed 3 bases from V and 5 bases from J, with 4 bases in between. The CDR3 is 10 residues long. CDR3 bases: TGCAGCGTTGAGGCCGAGACCCAGTACTTC. Translation: CSVEAETQYF.

V is TRBV5-1 and J is TRBJ2-2; 10 nucleotides line up with TRBD2. There are 14 residues in the CDR3. Germline CDR1 reads SGHRS; CDR2 reads YFSETQ. V lost 5 bases and J lost 2; bases outside the gene matches: 0. In DNA form, the CDR3 reads TGCGCCAGCAGACTAGCGGGAAACACCGGGGAGCTGTTTTTT. This encodes CASRLAGNTGELFF. Using reference TRBV5-1 and TRBJ2-2 for the parts outside the CDR3, the full variable domain is KAGVTQTPRYLIKTRGQQVTLSCSPISGHRSVSWYQQTPGQGLQFLFEYFSETQRNKGNFPGRFSGRQFSNSRSEMNVSTLELGDSALYLCASRLAGNTGELFFGEGSRLTVL.

This clone was found once. The chain employs TRBV18 and TRBJ1-1; D is unclear. The CDR3 contains 15 residues. V lost 0 bases and J 1 base, leaving 9 bases between the germline ends. The germline V gene has CDR1 KGHSH and CDR2 LQKENI. CDR3: CASSPPRAKNTEAFF. CDR3 bases: TGTGCCAGCTCACCACCGCGGGCCAAGAACACTGAAGCTTTCTTT.

J is TRBJ1-1 and V is TRBV28; weak D call: TRBD1 (5 bases). CDR3 size: 13 residues. CDR1 MDHEN and CDR2 SYDVKM come from the germline V gene. The ends were cut back, 6 bases at V and 11 bases at J, with 19 bases in the middle. Written as DNA, the CDR3 is TGTGCCAGCAGCCCGGGGGGAATAGGGAATGCTTTCTTT. Protein product: CASSPGGIGNAFF.